This passage covers 25 T cell receptor beta chains from one sample sequenced in a study of blood T cell repertoires in COVID-19. Generated by immunoSEQ multiplex PCR, the TCRdb table keeps only in-frame clones and is missing some. This table holds 150,000 to 200,000 clones, approximately 82% found once. The sequenced sample was peripheral blood. The receptors here all came from an elderly woman with acute or convalescent COVID-19.

The chain joins TRBV4-1 to TRBJ1-5, with D possibly being TRBD1 (5 bases). V dropped 5 bases and J dropped 8 bases, with 16 bases sitting between them. CDR1 and CDR2 from the germline V gene are MGHRA and YSYEKL. The CDR3 totals 14 residues. DNA of the CDR3: TGCGCCAGCAGCAAAGGGACTGGGATGGAGCCCCAGCATTTT. It is translated as CASSKGTGMEPQHF.

V usage is TRBV10-2 and J usage is TRBJ1-6; 7 bases match TRBD1. The CDR3 totals 13 residues. Trimming at V came to 8 bases and at J to 6 bases, leaving 4 bases not matched to a gene. Germline values: CDR1 WSHSY, CDR2 SAAADI. The chain's CDR3 is CASGRQGNSPLHF. In DNA form, the CDR3 reads TGCGCCAGCGGGCGACAGGGTAATTCACCCCTCCACTTT.

The V call is TRBV6-5, the J call TRBJ2-7; 7 bases map to TRBD2. Germline V lookup: CDR1 MNHEY, CDR2 SVGAGI. J was trimmed by 4 bases and V by 6 bases; bases with no gene match: 9. The CDR3 runs to 14 residues. CDR3 in amino acids: CASRPRGGVYEQYF. Written as DNA, the CDR3 is TGTGCCAGCAGACCTCGCGGGGGAGTTTACGAGCAGTACTTC.

J is TRBJ2-2 and V is TRBV9, with 9 bases matching TRBD1. Germline CDR1 SGDLS, CDR2 YYNGEE. This CDR3 region has 16 residues. J was trimmed by 5 bases and V by 0 bases; bases with no gene match: 5. The DNA for the CDR3 is TGTGCCAGCAGCGTAGTCGCGACAGGGGGGACCGGGGAGCTGTTTTTT. Its translation is CASSVVATGGTGELFF.

This chain joins TRBV5-1 and TRBJ2-1; D is unclear. Trimming cost V 5 bases and J 7 bases, with 10 bases left between them. CDR3 size: 12 residues. The germline V gene has CDR1 SGHRS and CDR2 YFSETQ. The DNA for the CDR3 is TGCGCCAGCAGTCTCAACGAGAATGAGCAGTTCTTC. Protein product: CASSLNENEQFF.

This rearrangement joins TRBV25-1 to TRBJ2-7; 10 bases are a match to TRBD2. Germline values: CDR1 MGHDK, CDR2 SYGVNS. After removal of 4 bases from V and 4 bases from J, the junction contained 10 bases not matched to a gene. This CDR3 is built from 16 residues. The CDR3 sequence is CASSGLKSSGRYEQYF. The CDR3 nucleotides are TGTGCCAGCAGTGGCCTTAAATCTAGCGGGAGATACGAGCAGTACTTC.

The rearrangement joins TRBV7-9 to TRBJ2-1, with D perhaps matching TRBD1 (5 bases). The germline V and J ends were trimmed by 5 bases and 8 bases, with 16 bases remaining between them. The CDR3 runs 14 residues. Looked up from germline, CDR1 is SEHNR and CDR2 is FQNEAQ (reference sequence). The DNA for the CDR3 is TGTGCCAGCAGCCAGGACACCGTCGTGGATGAGCAGTTCTTC. Protein: CASSQDTVVDEQFF.

The chain employs TRBV6-5 and TRBJ2-3, with 10 bases identical to TRBD2. CDR3 length equals 15 residues. CDR1 and CDR2 (germline): MNHEY, SVGAGI. After removal of 5 bases from V and 2 bases from J, the junction contained 4 bases not matched to a gene. The CDR3 reads CASSQTSGFTDTQYF. The CDR3 nucleotides are TGTGCCAGCAGTCAGACTAGCGGGTTCACAGATACGCAGTATTTT.

The gene calls are TRBV11-2 and TRBJ2-7; D possibly corresponds to TRBD1 (6 bases). The CDR3 extends over 13 amino acids. The V and J ends lost 1 base and 7 bases respectively, with 11 bases between them. The germline V gene encodes CDR1 SGHAT and CDR2 FQNNGV. The CDR3 DNA is TGTGCCAGCAGCTTAGCAACAGGGTGGGAGCAGTACTTC. This codes for CASSLATGWEQYF.

V is TRBV7-2 and J is TRBJ1-1; TRBD1 matches 8 bases. The CDR3 totals 14 residues. CDR1 and CDR2 (germline): SGHTA, FQGNSA. The ends lost 7 bases at V and 5 bases at J; junction bases unmatched: 9. Here the CDR3 reads CASIQSRGPTEAFF. For the CDR3, the DNA is TGTGCCAGCATCCAATCCAGGGGGCCTACTGAAGCTTTCTTT.

CDR3 nucleotide sequence: TGTGCCAGCAGTTCTTACAGGGATCCTAATTCACCCCTCCACTTT. This gives the protein CASSSYRDPNSPLHF. The V call is TRBV6-5, the J call TRBJ1-6, with D possibly matching TRBD1 (6 bases). Germline CDR1 is MNHEY and CDR2 is SVGAGI. CDR3 length: 15 residues. V was pared by 4 bases and J by 6 bases, with 13 bases between.

The chain has TRBV18 and TRBJ2-7; 11 bases are a match to TRBD2. Trimming removed 6 bases from V and 2 bases from J; junction bases left unmatched: 6. CDR1 is KGHSH and CDR2 is LQKENI in the germline V gene. The CDR3 is 15 residues long. In DNA form, the CDR3 reads TGTGCCAGCTCCCCAACTAGCGGGAGCCCCTACGAGCAGTACTTC. Its translation is CASSPTSGSPYEQYF.

This sequence joins TRBV20-1 and TRBJ2-7, with D perhaps TRBD2 (6 bases). Germline-derived CDR1 and CDR2 are DFQATT and SNEGSKA (reference sequence). The CDR3 is 11 amino acids. Trimming took off 7 bases at V and 1 base at J, with 8 bases between the two ends. CDR3 DNA: TGCAGTGTGGCGGGGTCCTACGAGCAGTACTTC. Its protein product is CSVAGSYEQYF.

The chain joins TRBV2 to TRBJ2-7; a weak D match, TRBD2 (5 bases). The CDR3 is 13 amino acids. With 3 bases removed from V and 7 bases from J, the gap between germline ends came to 13 bases. The germline V gene has CDR1 SNHLY and CDR2 FYNNEI. The CDR3 DNA follows: TGTGCCAGCAGTGAGGGTCCGGGGTTGGAGCAGTACTTC. Protein sequence: CASSEGPGLEQYF.

The rearrangement joins TRBV7-9 to TRBJ1-2; maybe TRBD1 (6 bases). Germline lookup yields CDR1 SEHNR and CDR2 FQNEAQ (reference sequence). CDR3 size: 14 residues. Trimming pared 4 bases from V and 2 bases from J, leaving 11 bases between. CDR3: CASSWTAVNYGYTF. The CDR3 nucleotides are TGTGCCAGCAGCTGGACAGCGGTCAACTATGGCTACACCTTC.

The V and J genes are TRBV10-2 and TRBJ2-6; tentative D call: TRBD2 (5 bases). The CDR3 is 17 amino acids. Per the germline V gene, CDR1 is WSHSY and CDR2 is SAAADI. V was pared by 2 bases and J by 0 bases, with 11 bases between. Written as DNA, the CDR3 is TGCGCCAGCAGTGAGCTAGAGGGCCGCTCTGGGGCCAACGTCCTGACTTTC. Translating it yields CASSELEGRSGANVLTF.

The gene calls are TRBV18 and TRBJ1-2, with a weak D call TRBD1 (5 bases). CDR1 KGHSH and CDR2 LQKENI come from the germline V gene. V lost 3 bases and J lost 2, with 13 bases in between. The CDR3 sequence is 15 residues long. The CDR3 coding sequence is TGTGCCAGCTCACCTCCAGGGCGGATAAACTATGGCTACACCTTC. It yields the protein CASSPPGRINYGYTF.

V is TRBV10-3 and J is TRBJ2-3; 8 bases fit TRBD2. This CDR3 has 16 residues. Germline V gives CDR1 ENHRY, CDR2 SYGVKD. V lost 4 bases and J lost 1; bases outside the gene matches: 7. The CDR3 region is CAISGGLAGRTDTQYF. The CDR3 bases are TGTGCCATCAGTGGTGGGCTAGCGGGCCGCACAGATACGCAGTATTTT.

The chain carries TRBV27 and TRBJ2-1, with a tentative D call TRBD2 (5 bases). The CDR3 extends over 14 amino acids. Germline CDR1 MNHEY, CDR2 SMNVEV (reference sequence). Trimming cost V 6 bases and J 2 bases, with 11 bases left between them. CDR3 residues: CASRDLNTYNEQFF. For the CDR3, the DNA is TGTGCCAGCAGGGACTTAAACACCTACAATGAGCAGTTCTTC.

The rearrangement joins TRBV5-4 to TRBJ1-1; D is ambiguous. This CDR3 comprises 13 residues. CDR1 is SGHNT and CDR2 is YYREEE in the germline V gene (reference sequence). Trimming cost V 5 bases and J 1 base, with 9 bases left between them. The CDR3 region has the DNA TGTGCCAGCAGTCTGGAGAGGAACACTGAAGCTTTCTTT. It specifies CASSLERNTEAFF.

J is TRBJ2-2 and V is TRBV4-3; TRBD2 might be the D (6 bases). Looked up from germline, CDR1 is LGHNA and CDR2 is YSLEER. The germline V and J ends were trimmed by 0 bases and 4 bases, with 15 bases remaining between them. The CDR3 extends over 17 amino acids. CDR3 protein: CASSQDWAGRRTGELFF. The DNA for the CDR3 is TGCGCCAGCAGCCAAGATTGGGCGGGGAGACGCACCGGGGAGCTGTTTTTT.

This rearrangement joins TRBV3-1 (or the pseudogene TRBV3-2) to TRBJ2-5, with TRBD1 identical over 7 bases. Germline V gene lookup returns CDR1 LGHDT and CDR2 YNNKEL (reference sequence). The V segment lost 4 bases and the J segment 4 bases; nucleotides outside the gene matches: 15. The CDR3 runs 17 residues. The CDR3 DNA is TGTGCCAGCAGCCCCGAGCAGGTGAAGGGGGCGGGAGAGACCCAGTACTTC. Translating it yields CASSPEQVKGAGETQYF.

This chain links TRBV15 with TRBJ1-1, with D perhaps TRBD1 (6 bases). The V end lost 7 bases, the J end lost 2 bases, and 11 bases lay between the germline ends. CDR1 and CDR2 (germline): LNHNV, YYDKDF (reference sequence). This CDR3 comprises 13 residues. CDR3 DNA: TGTGCCACCATGAGGACAGCAAACACTGAAGCTTTCTTT. Translated, it gives CATMRTANTEAFF.

The chain has TRBV11-2 and TRBJ2-4, with 8 bases matching TRBD2. CDR3 length equals 17 residues. Germline loops: CDR1 SGHAT, CDR2 FQNNGV. Losses at the gene ends were 3 bases for V and 6 bases for J; bases not matched to a gene: 13. The CDR3 loop reads CASSLSAGGWGRNIQYF. The DNA of the CDR3 is TGTGCCAGCAGCTTGTCGGCGGGGGGATGGGGGAGAAACATTCAGTACTTC. Full variable domain (remainder filled in from reference TRBV11-2 and TRBJ2-4): EAGVAQSPRYKIIEKRQSVAFWCNPISGHATLYWYQQILGQGPKLLIQFQNNGVVDDSQLPKDRFSAERLKGVDSTLKIQPAKLEDSAVYLCASSLSAGGWGRNIQYFGAGTRLSVL.

The table lists this clone with a few counts. The rearrangement joins TRBV10-2 to TRBJ2-1; perhaps TRBD2 as D (5 bases). The CDR3 spans 15 residues. Trimming took 5 bases from V and 8 from J, leaving 19 bases between them. Germline CDR1 reads WSHSY; CDR2 reads SAAADI. CDR3 coding DNA: TGCGCCAGCAGTACCCTAGGAGGCGGGTACCATGAGCAGTTCTTC. Translation gives CASSTLGGGYHEQFF.